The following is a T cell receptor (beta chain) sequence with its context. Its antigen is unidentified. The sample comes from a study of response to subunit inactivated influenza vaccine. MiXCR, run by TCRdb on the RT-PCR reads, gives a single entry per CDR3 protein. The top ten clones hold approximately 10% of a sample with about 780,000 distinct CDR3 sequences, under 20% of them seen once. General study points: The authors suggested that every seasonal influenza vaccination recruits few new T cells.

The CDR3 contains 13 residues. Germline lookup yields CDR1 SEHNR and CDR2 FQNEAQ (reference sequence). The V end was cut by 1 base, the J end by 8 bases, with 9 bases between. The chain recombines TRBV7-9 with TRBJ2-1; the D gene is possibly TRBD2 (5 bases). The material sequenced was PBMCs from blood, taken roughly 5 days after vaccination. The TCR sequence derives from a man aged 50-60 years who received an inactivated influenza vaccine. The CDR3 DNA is TGTGCCAGCAGCTTAGGAGGGTCCTATGAGCAGTTCTTC. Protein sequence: CASSLGGSYEQFF.